This T cell receptor (beta chain) was sequenced for a study of cytomegalovirus exposure and HLA in healthy donors. This clone has a handful of counts. The primer mix had 60 Vbeta and 13 Jbeta primers. Method: immunoSEQ multiplex PCR; TCRdb's copy keeps in-frame clones and lacks some. This table has roughly 140,000 clones, roughly 76% appearing once. CDR1 and CDR2 (germline): ENHRY, SYGVKD. Trimming at V came to 4 bases and at J to 7 bases, leaving 5 bases not matched to a gene. The CDR3 spans 16 residues. This clonotype originated in a man aged 18 to 29 in good health and CMV-seronegative. This chain uses TRBV10-3 with TRBJ2-1, with 15 bases that match TRBD2. The sample was PBMCs. DNA for the CDR3: TGTGCCATCAGTGCCACCGGGACTAGCGGGAGGAATGAGCAGTTCTTC. Its translation: CAISATGTSGRNEQFF.